This TCR beta chain was obtained from a study of breast tumors, draining lymph nodes, adjacent tissues. A single count supports this clonotype. One entry per CDR3 protein results from TCRdb running MiXCR on the multiplex PCR reads. The repertoire has about 180,000 distinct CDR3 sequences, around a third of them found once; the top ten carry roughly 4.3%. This CDR3 is 15 amino acids long. V was cut by 1 base and J by 0 bases, with 7 bases left in between. Per germline, CDR1 SGHAT and CDR2 FQNNGV. Samples came from axillary lymph nodes draining the breast cancer. This chain joins TRBV11-2 and TRBJ2-4; D is unresolved. Sequencing was done on a sample of axillary lymph node tissue. The source is a female donor with breast cancer. Some clones in this sample may be carry-over from other donors' samples. The CDR3, as DNA: TGTGCCAGCAGCTTAGTTTCGCTAGCCAAAAACATTCAGTACTTC. Protein sequence: CASSLVSLAKNIQYF.